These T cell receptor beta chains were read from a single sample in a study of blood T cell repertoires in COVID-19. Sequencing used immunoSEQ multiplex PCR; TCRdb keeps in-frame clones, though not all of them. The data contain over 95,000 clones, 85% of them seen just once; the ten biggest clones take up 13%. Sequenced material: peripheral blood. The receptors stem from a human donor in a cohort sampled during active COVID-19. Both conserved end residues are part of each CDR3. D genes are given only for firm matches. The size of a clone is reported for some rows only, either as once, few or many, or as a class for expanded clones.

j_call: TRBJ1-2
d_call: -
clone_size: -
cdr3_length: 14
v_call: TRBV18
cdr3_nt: TGTGCCAGCTCACCAGACCAGGGGAGCTATGGCTACACCTTC
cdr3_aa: CASSPDQGSYGYTF

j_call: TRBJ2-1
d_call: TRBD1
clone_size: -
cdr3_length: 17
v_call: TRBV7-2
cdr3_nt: TGTGCCAGCAACCCCAGGGCTGGCAGGGGGCTTGTCAATGAGCAGTTCTTC
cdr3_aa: CASNPRAGRGLVNEQFF

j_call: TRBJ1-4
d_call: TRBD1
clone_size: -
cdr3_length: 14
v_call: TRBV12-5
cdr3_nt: TGTGCTAGTGGTCCGGGACAGGAGAATGAAAAACTGTTTTTT
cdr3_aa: CASGPGQENEKLFF

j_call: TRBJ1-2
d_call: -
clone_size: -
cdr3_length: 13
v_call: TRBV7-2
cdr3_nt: TGTGCCAGCAGCCCAATCCAGGGCTCTGGCTACACCTTC
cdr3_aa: CASSPIQGSGYTF

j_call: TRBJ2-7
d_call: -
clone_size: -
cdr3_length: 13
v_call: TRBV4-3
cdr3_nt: TGCGCCAGCAGCCAAGACTACTCCTACGAGCAGTACTTC
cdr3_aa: CASSQDYSYEQYF

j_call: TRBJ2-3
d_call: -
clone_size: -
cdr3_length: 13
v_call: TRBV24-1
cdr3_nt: TGTGCCACCAGTACAGGGATGGGACATACGCAGTATTTT
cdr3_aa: CATSTGMGHTQYF

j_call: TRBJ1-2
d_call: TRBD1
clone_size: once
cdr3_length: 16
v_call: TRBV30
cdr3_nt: TGTGCCTGGAGTGCTCAAAAAGACAGGGGGCTTGGTGGCTACACCTTC
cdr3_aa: CAWSAQKDRGLGGYTF

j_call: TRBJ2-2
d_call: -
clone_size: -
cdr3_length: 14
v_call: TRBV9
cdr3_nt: TGTGCCAGCAGCGGCAGGGTGTCCACCGGGGAGCTGTTTTTT
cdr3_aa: CASSGRVSTGELFF

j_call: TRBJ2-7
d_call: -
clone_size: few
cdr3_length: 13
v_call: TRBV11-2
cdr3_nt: TGTGCCAGCAGCCTCCGACTACACTACGAGCAGTACTTC
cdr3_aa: CASSLRLHYEQYF

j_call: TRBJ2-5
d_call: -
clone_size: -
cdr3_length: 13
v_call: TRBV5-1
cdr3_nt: TGCGCCAGCAGCTACGGGGTCCAAGAGACCCAGTACTTC
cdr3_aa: CASSYGVQETQYF

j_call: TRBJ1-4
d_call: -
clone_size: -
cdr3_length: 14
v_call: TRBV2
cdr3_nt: TGTGCCAGCAGGTACAGGATCACTAATGAAAAACTGTTTTTT
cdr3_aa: CASRYRITNEKLFF

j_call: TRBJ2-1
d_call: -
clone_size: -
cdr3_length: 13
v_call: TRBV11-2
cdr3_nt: TGTGCCAGCAGCTTCAGCTCCTACAATGAGCAGTTCTTC
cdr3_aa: CASSFSSYNEQFF

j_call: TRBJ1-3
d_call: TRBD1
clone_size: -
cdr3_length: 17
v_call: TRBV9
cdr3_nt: TGTGCCAGCAGCGTCGCCGGGACAGGGGTTACAGGAAACACCATATATTTT
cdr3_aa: CASSVAGTGVTGNTIYF

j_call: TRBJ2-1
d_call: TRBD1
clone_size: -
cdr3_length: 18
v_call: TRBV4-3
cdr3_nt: TGCGCCAGCAGCCAAACAGGGGGCTTAAGTAGATTCGGCAATGAGCAGTTCTTC
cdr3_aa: CASSQTGGLSRFGNEQFF

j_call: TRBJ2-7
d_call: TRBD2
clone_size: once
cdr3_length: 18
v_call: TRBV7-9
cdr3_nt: TGTGCCAGCAGCCCCCCCCGACTAGCGGGGGGGACTCAGGGCGAGCAGTACTTC
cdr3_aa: CASSPPRLAGGTQGEQYF

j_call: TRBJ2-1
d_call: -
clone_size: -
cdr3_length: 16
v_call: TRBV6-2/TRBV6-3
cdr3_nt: TGTGCCAGCAGTACCCCGGGACAAAGTTCCTACAATGAGCAGTTCTTC
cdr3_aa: CASSTPGQSSYNEQFF

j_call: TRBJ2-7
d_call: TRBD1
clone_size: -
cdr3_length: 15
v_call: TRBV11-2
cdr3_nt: TGTGCCAGCAGCTTAGGCGGGACAGGGGTCGGCGAGCAGTACTTC
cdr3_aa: CASSLGGTGVGEQYF

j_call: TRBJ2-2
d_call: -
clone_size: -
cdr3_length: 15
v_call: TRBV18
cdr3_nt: TGTGCCAGCTCACTGGAGGTGTCGAACACCGGGGAGCTGTTTTTT
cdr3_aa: CASSLEVSNTGELFF

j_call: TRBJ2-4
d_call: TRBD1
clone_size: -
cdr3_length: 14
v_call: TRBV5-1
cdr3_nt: TGCGCCAGCAGCCCAAGACAGGGGGCGAACATTCAGTACTTC
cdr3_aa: CASSPRQGANIQYF

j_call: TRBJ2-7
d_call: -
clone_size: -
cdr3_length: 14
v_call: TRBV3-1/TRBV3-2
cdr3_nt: TGTGCCAGCAGCCAAGGGGCAGGGAACAACGAGCAGTACTTC
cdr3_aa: CASSQGAGNNEQYF

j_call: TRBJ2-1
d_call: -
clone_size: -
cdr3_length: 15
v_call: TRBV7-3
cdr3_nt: TGTGCCAGCAGCTTAGGTGGGGGACAATACAATGAGCAGTTCTTC
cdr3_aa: CASSLGGGQYNEQFF

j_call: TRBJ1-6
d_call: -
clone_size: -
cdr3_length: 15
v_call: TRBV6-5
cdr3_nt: TGTGCCAGCAGGTCCTCCGGGACACATAATTCACCCCTCCACTTT
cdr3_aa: CASRSSGTHNSPLHF

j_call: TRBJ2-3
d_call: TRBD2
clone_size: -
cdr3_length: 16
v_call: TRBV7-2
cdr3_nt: TGTGCCAGCAGCGCTCCCGGCGGGGGGCGCACAGATACGCAGTATTTT
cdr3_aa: CASSAPGGGRTDTQYF

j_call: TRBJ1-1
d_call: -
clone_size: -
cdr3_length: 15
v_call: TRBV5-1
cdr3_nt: TGCGCCAGCAGCCAGGGGCGGGGGTTGAACACTGAAGCTTTCTTT
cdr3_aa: CASSQGRGLNTEAFF

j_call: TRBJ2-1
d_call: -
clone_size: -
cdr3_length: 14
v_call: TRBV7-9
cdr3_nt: TGTGCCAGCAGCTTAAGGGACAAGTACAATGAGCAGTTCTTC
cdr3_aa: CASSLRDKYNEQFF

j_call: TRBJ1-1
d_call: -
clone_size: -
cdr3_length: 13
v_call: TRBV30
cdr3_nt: TGTGCCTGGGGACAGAAAATGAACACTGAAGCTTTCTTT
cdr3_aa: CAWGQKMNTEAFF

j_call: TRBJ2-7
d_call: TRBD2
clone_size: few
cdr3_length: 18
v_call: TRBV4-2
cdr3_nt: TGTGCCAGCAGCCAAGATCTCTGGCTAGCGGGGGAAGGGGACGAGCAGTACTTC
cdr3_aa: CASSQDLWLAGEGDEQYF

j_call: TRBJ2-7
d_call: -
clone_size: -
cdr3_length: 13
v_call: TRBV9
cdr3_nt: TGTGCCAGCAGCGTTTTGGAGGATAGCGAGCAGTACTTC
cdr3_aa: CASSVLEDSEQYF

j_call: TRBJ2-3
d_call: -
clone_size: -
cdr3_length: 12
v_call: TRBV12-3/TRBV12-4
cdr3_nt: TGTGCCAGCAGTTCAGGCACAGATACGCAGTATTTT
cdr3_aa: CASSSGTDTQYF

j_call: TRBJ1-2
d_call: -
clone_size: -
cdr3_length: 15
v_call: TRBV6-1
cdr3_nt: TGTGCCAGCAGTGAAGCCAGCAGGGAGGGGTATGGCTACACCTTC
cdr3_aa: CASSEASREGYGYTF

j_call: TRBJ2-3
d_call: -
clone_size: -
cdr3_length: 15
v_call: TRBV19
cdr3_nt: TGTGCCAGTAGTCCTCGACAGGGACTCACAGATACGCAGTATTTT
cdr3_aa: CASSPRQGLTDTQYF

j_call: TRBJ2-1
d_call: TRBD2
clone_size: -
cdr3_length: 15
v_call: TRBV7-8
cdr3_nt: TGTGCCAGCAGCTCCCCGTGGTCGAAGCGGGGTGAGCAGTTCTTC
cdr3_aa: CASSSPWSKRGEQFF

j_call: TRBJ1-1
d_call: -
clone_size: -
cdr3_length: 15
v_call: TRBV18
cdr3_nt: TGTGCCAGCTCACCATACCGCGGTTCCGGGGCTGAAGCTTTCTTT
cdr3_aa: CASSPYRGSGAEAFF

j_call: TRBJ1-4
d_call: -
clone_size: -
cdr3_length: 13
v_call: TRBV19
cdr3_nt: TGTGCCAGTAAAGGGCAGGGCGTCGAAAAACTGTTTTTT
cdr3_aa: CASKGQGVEKLFF

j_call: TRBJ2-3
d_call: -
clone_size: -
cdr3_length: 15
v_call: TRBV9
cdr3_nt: TGTGCCAGCAGCGTAGGGGCGGGGGCCACAGATACGCAGTATTTT
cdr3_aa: CASSVGAGATDTQYF

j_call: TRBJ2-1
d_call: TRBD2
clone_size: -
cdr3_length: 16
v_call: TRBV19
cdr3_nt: TGTGCCAGTAGTTCACCGTCCCGGGGGGGACACAATGAGCAGTTCTTC
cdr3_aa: CASSSPSRGGHNEQFF

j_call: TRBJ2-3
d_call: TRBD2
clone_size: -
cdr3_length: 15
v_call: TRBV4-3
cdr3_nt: TGCGCCAGCAGCCAAGGAGCGGGGGGCCCAGATACGCAGTATTTT
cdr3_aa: CASSQGAGGPDTQYF

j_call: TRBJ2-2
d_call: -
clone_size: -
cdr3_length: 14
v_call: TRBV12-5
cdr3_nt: TGTGCTAGTAAACAGGGTTTTAACACCGGGGAGCTGTTTTTT
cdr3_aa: CASKQGFNTGELFF

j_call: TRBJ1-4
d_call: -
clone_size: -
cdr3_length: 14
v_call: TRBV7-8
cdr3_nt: TGTGCCAGCAGCTTAGGGGAGCTGGAGGAAAAACTGTTTTTT
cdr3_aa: CASSLGELEEKLFF

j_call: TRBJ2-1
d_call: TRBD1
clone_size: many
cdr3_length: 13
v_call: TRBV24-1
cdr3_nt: TGTGCCACCAGTGATAACAGGGGTTACGAGCAGTTCTTC
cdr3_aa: CATSDNRGYEQFF

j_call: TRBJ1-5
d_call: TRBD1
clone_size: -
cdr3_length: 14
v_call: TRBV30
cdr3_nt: TGTGCCTGGAGTACAGGGGCCGGCAATCAGCCCCAGCATTTT
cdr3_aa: CAWSTGAGNQPQHF

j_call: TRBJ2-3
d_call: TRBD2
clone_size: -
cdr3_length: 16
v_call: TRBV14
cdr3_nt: TGTGCCAGCAGCCACCGACTAGCGTTTAGCACAGATACGCAGTATTTT
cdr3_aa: CASSHRLAFSTDTQYF

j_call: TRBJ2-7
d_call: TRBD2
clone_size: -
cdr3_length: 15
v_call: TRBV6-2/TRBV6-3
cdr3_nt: TGTGCCAGCAGTTACGGCCAGCGGGGGGAGGTCGAGCAGTACTTC
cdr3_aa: CASSYGQRGEVEQYF

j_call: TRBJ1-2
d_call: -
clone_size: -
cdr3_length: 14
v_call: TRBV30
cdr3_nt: TGTGCCTGGACCACCCGGGAGCTAGCTAGTGGCTACACCTTC
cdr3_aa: CAWTTRELASGYTF

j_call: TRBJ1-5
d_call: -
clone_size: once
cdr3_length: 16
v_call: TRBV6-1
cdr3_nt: TGTGCCAGCAGTGGCGATGAGAGGTATAGCAATCAGCCCCAGCATTTT
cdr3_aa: CASSGDERYSNQPQHF

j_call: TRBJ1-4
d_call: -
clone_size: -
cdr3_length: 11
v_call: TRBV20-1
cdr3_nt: TGCAGTGCTGGGGGAGGCCCAAAACTGTTTTTT
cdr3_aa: CSAGGGPKLFF

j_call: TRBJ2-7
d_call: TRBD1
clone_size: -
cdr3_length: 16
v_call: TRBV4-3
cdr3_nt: TGCGCCAGCAGCCAAGTTAGCCTTCGGGACAGTCACGAGCAGTACTTC
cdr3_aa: CASSQVSLRDSHEQYF

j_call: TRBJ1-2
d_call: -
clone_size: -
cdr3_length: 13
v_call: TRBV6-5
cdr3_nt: TGTGCCAGCAGTCCATCAAATGGAGGTGGCTACACCTTC
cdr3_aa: CASSPSNGGGYTF

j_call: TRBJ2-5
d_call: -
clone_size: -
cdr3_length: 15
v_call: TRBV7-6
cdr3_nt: TGTGCCAGCAGCCTTATTAGTGGGGGCCCAGAGACCCAGTACTTC
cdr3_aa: CASSLISGGPETQYF

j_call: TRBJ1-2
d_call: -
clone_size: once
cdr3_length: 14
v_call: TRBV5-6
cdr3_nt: TGTGCCAGCAGCTTGGGACAGTTTTACTATGGCTACACCTTC
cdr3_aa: CASSLGQFYYGYTF

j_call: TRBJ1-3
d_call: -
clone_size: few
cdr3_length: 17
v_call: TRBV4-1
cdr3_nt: TGCGCCAGCAGCCAAGGGATGGGCCTGAGCTCTGGAAACACCATATATTTT
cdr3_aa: CASSQGMGLSSGNTIYF

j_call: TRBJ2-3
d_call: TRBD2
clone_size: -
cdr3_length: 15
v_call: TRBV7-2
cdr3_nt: TGTGCCAGCAGCTTCCGACTAGCGGGGGCCTCTACGCAGTATTTT
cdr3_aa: CASSFRLAGASTQYF

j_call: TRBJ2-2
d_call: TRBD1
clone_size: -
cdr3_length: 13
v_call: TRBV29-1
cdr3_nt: TGCAGCGCGGGACAGGCCAACCCCGGGGAGCTGTTTTTT
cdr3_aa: CSAGQANPGELFF

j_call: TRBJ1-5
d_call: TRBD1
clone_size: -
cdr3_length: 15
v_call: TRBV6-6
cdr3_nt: TGTGCCAGCCAACAGGCAGGGGGTGGCAATCAGCCCCAGCATTTT
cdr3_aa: CASQQAGGGNQPQHF

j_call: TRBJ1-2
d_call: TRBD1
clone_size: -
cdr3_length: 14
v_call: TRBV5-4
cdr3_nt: TGTGCCGCCTCAATGGACAGGGTTAACTATGGCTACACCTTC
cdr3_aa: CAASMDRVNYGYTF

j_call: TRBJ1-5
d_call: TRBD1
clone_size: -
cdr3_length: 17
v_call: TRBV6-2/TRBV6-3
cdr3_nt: TGTGCCAGCAGTGCCCTTGCCGGGACAGGGTTCAATCAGCCCCAGCATTTT
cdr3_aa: CASSALAGTGFNQPQHF

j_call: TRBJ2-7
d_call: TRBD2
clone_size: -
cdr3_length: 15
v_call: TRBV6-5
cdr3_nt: TGTGCCAGCAGGCCCGGGCTAGCGGGGTCCTACGAGCAGTACTTC
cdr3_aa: CASRPGLAGSYEQYF

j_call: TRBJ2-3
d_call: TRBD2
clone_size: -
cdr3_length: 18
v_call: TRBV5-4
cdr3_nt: TGTGCCAGCAGCTTGGACCCCCCTAGCGGGGTTACCACAGATACGCAGTATTTT
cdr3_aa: CASSLDPPSGVTTDTQYF

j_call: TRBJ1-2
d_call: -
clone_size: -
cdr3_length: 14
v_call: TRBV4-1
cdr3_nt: TGCGCCAGCAGCCAACAGGACAGAAACTATGGCTACACCTTC
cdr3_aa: CASSQQDRNYGYTF